Each of the 13 T cell receptor beta chains below was sequenced from the same sample in a study of identical twins. TCRdb independently ran MiXCR on the 5' RACE reads; one entry per CDR3 protein. Among around 490,000 distinct CDR3 sequences listed, approximately 14% were seen once. These data are also associated with another study on yellow fever vaccine responses in identical twins.

Source material: CD4+ T cells sorted from blood. These receptor sequences come from a woman aged 18-29 years in good health.

This clonotype has more than one count but fewer than ten. The chain joins TRBV4-2 to TRBJ2-7; TRBD1 matches at 8 bases. Germline CDR1 and CDR2: LGHNA and YNFKEQ. CDR3 length: 14 amino acids. J was trimmed by 5 bases and V by 0 bases; bases with no gene match: 3. Here the CDR3 DNA reads TGTGCCAGCAGCCAAGATCGGACAGGGAACGAGCAGTACTTC. Translating gives CASSQDRTGNEQYF.

V is TRBV5-1 and J is TRBJ1-6; D is possibly TRBD1 (5 bases). Trimming cost V 0 bases and J 6 bases, with 10 bases left between them. Per the germline V gene, CDR1 is SGHRS and CDR2 is YFSETQ. The CDR3 is 15 amino acids. CDR3 sequence reads: CASSLGQPPNSPLHF. DNA for the CDR3: TGCGCCAGCAGCTTGGGACAGCCTCCTAATTCACCCCTCCACTTT.

This clonotype was found many times. V is TRBV29-1 and J is TRBJ2-1; 8 bases match TRBD2. Germline CDR1 is SQVTM and CDR2 is ANQGSEA. The CDR3 is 13 residues long. V shed 6 bases, J shed 11 bases, and the junction held 12 bases outside the gene matches. The DNA of the CDR3 is TGCAGCGTCCAGAAAAGCGGGAGTAACAAGCAGTTCTTC. Amino acids: CSVQKSGSNKQFF.

This clonotype has just a few counts. The rearrangement joins TRBV25-1 to TRBJ2-3; a weak D match, TRBD1 (5 bases). The CDR3 covers 15 residues. Per the germline V gene, CDR1 is MGHDK and CDR2 is SYGVNS. Trimming left V 5 bases short and J 2 bases short, with 14 bases between. CDR3 sequence reads: CASSPDISLTDTQYF. CDR3 sequence (DNA): TGTGCCAGCAGTCCGGACATCTCACTCACAGATACGCAGTATTTT.

This clonotype was counted a few times. V usage is TRBV24-1 and J usage is TRBJ2-7; D gene unclear. The length of the CDR3 is 11 residues. The germline CDR1 and CDR2 sequences are KGHDR and SFDVKD. Trimming stripped 0 bases from V and 10 bases from J, with 6 bases between. The CDR3 spells CATSDLSRQYF. Written as DNA, the CDR3 is TGTGCCACCAGTGATTTGTCCCGTCAGTACTTC.

V usage is TRBV11-2 and J usage is TRBJ2-7; the match to TRBD1 covers 7 bases. Unmatched junction bases numbered 6, after V lost 4 bases and J lost 6 bases. The CDR3 runs 13 residues. Germline CDR1 is SGHAT and CDR2 is FQNNGV. The CDR3 DNA reads as TGTGCCAGCAGCTACCACAGGGGTCCCGAGCAGTACTTC. This codes for CASSYHRGPEQYF.

This clonotype was picked up a small number of times. The chain uses TRBV19 and TRBJ2-1; D gene unclear. This CDR3 contains 13 residues. Germline V gene sequence: CDR1 LNHDA, CDR2 SQIVND (reference sequence). V was trimmed by 6 bases and J by 7 bases, leaving 13 bases between them. The CDR3 reads CASSQRATNEQFF. In DNA form, the CDR3 reads TGTGCCAGTAGCCAAAGGGCCACGAATGAGCAGTTCTTC.

J is TRBJ2-3 and V is TRBV9; either TRBD1 or TRBD2 may supply D (6 bases each). CDR3 size: 13 residues. V dropped 7 bases and J dropped 7 bases, with 16 bases sitting between them. The germline V gene has CDR1 SGDLS and CDR2 YYNGEE. The CDR3 here is CASGQVGGNTQYF. DNA of the CDR3: TGTGCCAGCGGGCAGGTAGGGGGGAATACGCAGTATTTT. The full variable domain, in which reference TRBV9 and TRBJ2-3 provide the parts outside the CDR3, is DSGVTQTPKHLITATGQRVTLRCSPRSGDLSVYWYQQSLDQGLQFLIQYYNGEERAKGNILERFSAQQFPDLHSELNLSSLELGDSALYFCASGQVGGNTQYFGPGTRLTVL.

This clonotype was seen a handful of times. This rearrangement joins TRBV30 to TRBJ2-5; D is uncertain. The CDR3 is made up of 13 amino acids. Germline CDR1 is GTSNPN and CDR2 is SVGIG (reference sequence). V was trimmed by 5 bases and J by 4 bases, leaving 14 bases between them. The CDR3 is CAWARQVGETQYF. As DNA, the CDR3 is TGTGCCTGGGCCCGACAAGTCGGAGAGACCCAGTACTTC.

This sequence joins TRBV4-3 and TRBJ2-7; D gene uncertain. Germline V gene sequence: CDR1 LGHNA, CDR2 YSLEER. The CDR3 sequence is 14 residues long. Deletions cut 0 bases from V and 2 bases from J, with 8 bases between. The CDR3 here is CASSQDPWAYEQYF. DNA of the CDR3: TGCGCCAGCAGCCAAGATCCATGGGCCTACGAGCAGTACTTC.

The sample holds a few counts of this clonotype. The chain links TRBV20-1 to TRBJ1-4; maybe TRBD1 (6 bases). The germline CDR1 and CDR2 sequences are DFQATT and SNEGSKA (reference sequence). The CDR3 consists of 13 residues. Trimming stripped 6 bases from V and 4 bases from J, with 12 bases between. The CDR3 loop reads CSAGGLFNEKLFF. The CDR3 bases are TGCAGTGCAGGGGGACTGTTTAATGAAAAACTGTTTTTT.

This clonotype has only a few counts. The chain couples TRBV5-1 to TRBJ1-3; the match to TRBD1 covers 7 bases. In germline, CDR1 is SGHRS, CDR2 YFSETQ. Losses at the gene ends were 4 bases for V and 0 bases for J; bases not matched to a gene: 4. This CDR3 spans 15 amino acids. The CDR3 sequence: CASSAGQNSGNTIYF. CDR3 in DNA: TGCGCCAGCAGCGCGGGACAGAACTCTGGAAACACCATATATTTT. Using reference TRBV5-1 and TRBJ1-3 for the parts outside the CDR3, the full variable domain is KAGVTQTPRYLIKTRGQQVTLSCSPISGHRSVSWYQQTPGQGLQFLFEYFSETQRNKGNFPGRFSGRQFSNSRSEMNVSTLELGDSALYLCASSAGQNSGNTIYFGEGSWLTVV.

The table lists this clonotype with many counts. This chain connects TRBV7-9 to TRBJ2-1; tentatively, D is TRBD1 or TRBD2 (5 bases each). The V gene's germline CDR1 is SEHNR and CDR2 FQNEAQ (reference sequence). V lost 2 bases and J lost 8, with 13 bases in between. CDR3 length: 14 residues. DNA for the CDR3: TGTGCCAGCAGCTTAAGCGGAGGCAGGGATGAGCAGTTCTTC. Protein sequence: CASSLSGGRDEQFF.